Following are 29 T cell receptor beta chains from one sample sequenced in a study of T cell responses to AZD1222 COVID-19 vaccine. Sequencing was performed with immunoSEQ multiplex PCR; in TCRdb, only in-frame clones are kept and a portion is missing. Of fewer than 200,000 clones listed, around 90% are singletons. The sequences come from peripheral blood, collected on day 0 of AZD1222 vaccination. All receptors come from an adult in good health.

The CDR3 DNA reads as TGTGCCAGCCACGGACTGAGGAACACTGAAGCTTTCTTT. Protein product: CASHGLRNTEAFF. V gene TRBV5-6 combines with J gene TRBJ1-1; D remains ambiguous. CDR1 and CDR2 from the germline V gene are SGHDT and YYEEEE. Trimming took 7 bases from V and 1 from J, leaving 11 bases between them. This CDR3 spans 13 amino acids.

The J gene is TRBJ2-3, the V gene TRBV5-4; D is uncertain. Between the trimmed V and J ends, which lost 2 bases and 0 bases, there was a span of 7 bases. The CDR3 is 14 residues long. Germline lookup yields CDR1 SGHNT and CDR2 YYREEE (reference sequence). DNA of the CDR3: TGTGCCAGCAGCTTACAAACTAGCACAGATACGCAGTATTTT. Protein product: CASSLQTSTDTQYF.

CDR3 amino acids: CATSTVNTEAFF. As DNA, the CDR3 is TGTGCCACCAGCACAGTGAACACTGAAGCTTTCTTT. J is TRBJ1-1 and V is TRBV15; D call uncertain. CDR3 length: 12 residues. V lost 4 bases and J lost 0, with 3 bases in between. CDR1 is LNHNV, CDR2 YYDKDF, per germline (reference sequence).

The chain combines TRBV20-1 with TRBJ2-1, with D perhaps matching TRBD1 (5 bases). The CDR3 extends over 11 amino acids. Trimming stripped 1 base from V and 12 bases from J, with 10 bases between. Germline V gene sequence: CDR1 DFQATT, CDR2 SNEGSKA (reference sequence). The CDR3 here is CSARGVRGQFF. In DNA, the CDR3 is TGCAGTGCTAGAGGAGTTAGGGGGCAGTTCTTC.

V gene TRBV29-1 combines with J gene TRBJ1-1; D is ambiguous. The germline V gene encodes CDR1 SQVTM and CDR2 ANQGSEA. The V gene lost 6 bases and the J gene lost 8 bases, with 10 bases spanning the gap. This CDR3 has 10 residues. The CDR3 region has the DNA TGCAGCGTAAGGCCCACGGAAGCTTTCTTT. This gives the protein CSVRPTEAFF. The complete variable domain, with remaining parts taken from reference TRBV29-1 and TRBJ1-1, reads SAVISQKPSRDICQRGTSLTIQCQVDSQVTMMFWYRQQPGQSLTLIATANQGSEATYESGFVIDKFPISRPNLTFSTLTVSNMSPEDSSIYLCSVRPTEAFFGQGTRLTVV.

The V gene is TRBV5-1, the J gene TRBJ2-2, with 8 bases that match TRBD1. There are 16 residues in the CDR3. The V and J ends lost 3 bases and 3 bases, in that order; junction bases with no gene match: 7. CDR1 is SGHRS, CDR2 YFSETQ, per germline. The CDR3 loop is CASSSGTGVYTGELFF. In nucleotides, the CDR3 is TGCGCCAGCAGCTCCGGGACAGGCGTTTACACCGGGGAGCTGTTTTTT.

The chain is built from TRBV10-2 and TRBJ1-1, with TRBD1 matching over 7 bases. The junction had 10 bases not matched to a gene; V was cut back by 7 bases and J by 5 bases. This CDR3 has 14 amino acids. The germline V gene has CDR1 WSHSY and CDR2 SAAADI. CDR3 in amino acids: CASKASGGVTEAFF. CDR3 DNA sequence: TGCGCCAGCAAGGCGTCAGGGGGGGTGACTGAAGCTTTCTTT.

The V gene is TRBV19, the J gene TRBJ2-3; 8 nucleotides line up with TRBD1. This CDR3 has 14 amino acids. After removal of 0 bases from V and 4 bases from J, the junction contained 0 bases not matched to a gene. Germline V gene lookup returns CDR1 LNHDA and CDR2 SQIVND (reference sequence). CDR3 region: CASSIEDRADTQYF. CDR3 coding DNA: TGTGCCAGTAGTATAGAGGACAGGGCAGATACGCAGTATTTT.

The rearrangement joins TRBV3-1 (or the pseudogene TRBV3-2) to TRBJ2-7; 9 positions agree with TRBD2. Per germline, CDR1 LGHDT and CDR2 YNNKEL (reference sequence). The CDR3 is 15 amino acids. The junction had 11 bases not matched to a gene; V was cut back by 5 bases and J by 6 bases. CDR3 sequence (DNA): TGTGCCAGCAGCTCCCCCGCGGGAGGGCCTGGCGAGCAGTACTTC. This gives the protein CASSSPAGGPGEQYF.

The gene calls are TRBV27 and TRBJ2-5; 8 bases match TRBD1. The CDR3 contains 12 residues. V lost 8 bases, J lost 5 bases, and 4 bases stayed unmatched. From germline, CDR1 is MNHEY and CDR2 SMNVEV (reference sequence). The CDR3 sequence is CASGTGRETQYF. CDR3 nucleotide sequence: TGTGCCAGCGGGACAGGCAGGGAGACCCAGTACTTC.

The V and J genes are TRBV6-4 and TRBJ2-1, with D possibly being TRBD1 (6 bases). V lost 7 bases to trimming and J lost 6 bases, with 7 bases between them. The length of the CDR3 is 11 residues. In germline, CDR1 is MRHNA, CDR2 SNTAGT. The DNA for the CDR3 is TGTGCCAGCAAACAGGGCAATGAGCAGTTCTTC. Amino acid sequence: CASKQGNEQFF.

CDR3 in amino acids: CASSFTGTNSDTQYF. The CDR3 region has the DNA TGTGCCAGCAGCTTTACCGGGACTAACTCAGATACGCAGTATTTT. The chain uses TRBV7-9 and TRBJ2-3; 7 nucleotides match TRBD2. V lost 3 bases, J lost 4 bases, and 7 bases stayed unmatched. CDR1 SEHNR and CDR2 FQNEAQ come from the germline V gene (reference sequence). The CDR3 is made up of 15 amino acids.

CDR3 nucleotide sequence: TGTGCCAGCAGCGCCCTAGCGGGAGGGTCAGGTGAGCAGTTCTTC. Translated: CASSALAGGSGEQFF. The V call is TRBV9, the J call TRBJ2-1, with TRBD2 identical over 12 bases. Germline assignment: CDR1 SGDLS and CDR2 YYNGEE. This CDR3 comprises 15 residues. V shed 3 bases and J 9 bases; nucleotides not matched to a gene: 7.

The CDR3 region has the DNA TGTGCCAGCAGTGAAGAGGGGGGTAATGAGCAGTTCTTC. It specifies CASSEEGGNEQFF. The chain joins TRBV2 to TRBJ2-1; D assignment may be TRBD1 or TRBD2 (6 bases each). The CDR3 runs 13 residues. Germline V gene sequence: CDR1 SNHLY, CDR2 FYNNEI. With 1 base removed from V and 7 bases from J, the gap between germline ends came to 8 bases.

The rearrangement joins TRBV3-1 (or the pseudogene TRBV3-2) to TRBJ2-6; no clear D gene. The CDR3 spans 15 residues. Trimming removed 4 bases at V and 0 bases at J, with 7 bases between. In germline, CDR1 is LGHDT, CDR2 YNNKEL (reference sequence). The CDR3 here is CASSRSASGANVLTF. CDR3 sequence (DNA): TGTGCCAGCAGCCGGAGTGCCTCTGGGGCCAACGTCCTGACTTTC.

The chain employs TRBV6-1 and TRBJ2-3; 7 bases align to TRBD2. This CDR3 is built from 15 residues. Germline lookup yields CDR1 MNHNS and CDR2 SASEGT. V gave up 3 bases and J gave up 2 bases; unmatched junction bases: 5. This chain's CDR3 is CASSDLAEPTDTQYF. DNA for the CDR3: TGTGCCAGCAGTGACCTAGCGGAGCCCACAGATACGCAGTATTTT.

The chain couples TRBV30 to TRBJ1-2, with 9 bases matching TRBD1. This CDR3 has 11 residues. Germline lookup yields CDR1 GTSNPN and CDR2 SVGIG (reference sequence). Trimming took 8 bases from V and 6 from J; bases not matched to a gene: 4. The CDR3 loop is CAGGQGDGYTF. In DNA form, the CDR3 reads TGTGCCGGGGGACAGGGAGATGGCTACACCTTC.

V is TRBV6-1 and J is TRBJ2-1; maybe TRBD2 (5 bases). V was clipped by 1 base and J by 4 bases, with 17 bases between them. This CDR3 region has 17 residues. The V gene's germline CDR1 is MNHNS and CDR2 SASEGT. CDR3 in DNA: TGTGCCAGCAGTGAAGTTGTAGCGACTATGATTTACAATGAGCAGTTCTTC. It encodes CASSEVVATMIYNEQFF.

The V call is TRBV9, the J call TRBJ2-7; D possibly corresponds to TRBD2 (5 bases). Germline values: CDR1 SGDLS, CDR2 YYNGEE. CDR3 length: 13 amino acids. The ends were cut back, 3 bases at V and 5 bases at J, with 12 bases in the middle. The CDR3 coding sequence is TGTGCCAGCAGCGCCGGGATTCCGGACGAGCAGTACTTC. Amino acids: CASSAGIPDEQYF.

The J gene is TRBJ1-1, the V gene TRBV19; D gene unclear. The V and J ends lost 0 bases and 1 base respectively, with 3 bases between them. Germline CDR1 LNHDA, CDR2 SQIVND (reference sequence). The CDR3 spans 13 residues. CDR3 protein: CASSIDRNTEAFF. DNA of the CDR3: TGTGCCAGTAGTATAGACAGGAACACTGAAGCTTTCTTT. Filled out from reference TRBV19 and TRBJ1-1, the complete variable domain reads DGGITQSPKYLFRKEGQNVTLSCEQNLNHDAMYWYRQDPGQGLRLIYYSQIVNDFQKGDIAEGYSVSREKKESFPLTVTSAQKNPTAFYLCASSIDRNTEAFFGQGTRLTVV.

The chain employs TRBV25-1 and TRBJ2-1; 10 bases are shared with TRBD2. The CDR3 contains 16 residues. The junction had 7 bases not matched to a gene; V was cut back by 8 bases and J by 0 bases. The V gene's germline CDR1 is MGHDK and CDR2 SYGVNS. The CDR3 DNA follows: TGTGCCAGCCAAGATCCTAGCGGGAGCTCCTACAATGAGCAGTTCTTC. It is translated as CASQDPSGSSYNEQFF.

This chain joins TRBV5-1 and TRBJ1-1; 7 positions match TRBD1. Germline V gene sequence: CDR1 SGHRS, CDR2 YFSETQ. The CDR3 runs 15 residues. Losses at the gene ends were 6 bases for V and 5 bases for J; bases not matched to a gene: 13. For the CDR3, the DNA is TGCGCCAGCACCCGGAAGACAGGGATATGGACTGAAGCTTTCTTT. Its translation: CASTRKTGIWTEAFF. Using reference TRBV5-1 and TRBJ1-1 for the parts outside the CDR3, the full variable domain is KAGVTQTPRYLIKTRGQQVTLSCSPISGHRSVSWYQQTPGQGLQFLFEYFSETQRNKGNFPGRFSGRQFSNSRSEMNVSTLELGDSALYLCASTRKTGIWTEAFFGQGTRLTVV.

The gene calls are TRBV3-1 (or the pseudogene TRBV3-2) and TRBJ2-7, with D perhaps TRBD2 (6 bases). V shed 4 bases and J shed 9 bases, with 19 bases lying between them. Looked up from germline, CDR1 is LGHDT and CDR2 is YNNKEL (reference sequence). The CDR3 runs 14 residues. DNA for the CDR3: TGTGCCAGCAGCCTCAACGCGGGACCCGGCGGGCAGTACTTC. Residues: CASSLNAGPGGQYF.

The chain joins TRBV6-2 or TRBV6-3 to TRBJ2-7; 16 bases match TRBD2. This CDR3 comprises 19 residues. The V gene's germline CDR1 is MNHEY and CDR2 SVGEGT. With 2 bases clipped from V and 2 bases from J, the junction kept 9 bases outside the gene matches. CDR3 loop: CASSYLMGLAGGEPYEQYF. The DNA of the CDR3 is TGTGCCAGCAGTTACCTAATGGGACTAGCGGGAGGGGAACCCTACGAGCAGTACTTC.

The chain links TRBV5-1 to TRBJ1-3; D is possibly TRBD1 (6 bases). V was pared by 3 bases and J by 4 bases, with 17 bases between. The CDR3 extends over 16 amino acids. Germline V gives CDR1 SGHRS, CDR2 YFSETQ. The CDR3, as DNA: TGCGCCAGCAGCTCCGGGGGCCAGGTTGTCGGAAACACCATATATTTT. This sequence encodes CASSSGGQVVGNTIYF.

As for this clone: A read error may account for a junction end that differs from germline. The chain links TRBV28 to TRBJ2-7; 9 bases are shared with TRBD2. The CDR3 is 13 residues long. Germline values: CDR1 MDHEN, CDR2 SYDVKM. The CDR3 protein is CASRGTSSDEQYF. Written as DNA, the CDR3 is TGTGCCAGCAGGGGGACTAGCTCCGACGAGCAGTACTTC.

This sequence joins TRBV6-1 and TRBJ1-2; unclear D gene. Between the trimmed V and J ends, which lost 3 bases and 7 bases, there was a span of 9 bases. The germline V gene encodes CDR1 MNHNS and CDR2 SASEGT. The CDR3 consists of 12 residues. The CDR3 region is CASSDPVGGYTF. CDR3 sequence (DNA): TGTGCCAGCAGTGACCCGGTGGGTGGCTACACCTTC.

This chain uses TRBV27 with TRBJ2-2, with TRBD1 identical over 8 bases. Germline CDR1 reads MNHEY; CDR2 reads SMNVEV (reference sequence). V was pared by 6 bases and J by 7 bases, with 10 bases of the junction left unmatched. This CDR3 spans 15 amino acids. The CDR3 loop is CASSVTQGAGGELFF. DNA of the CDR3: TGTGCCAGCAGCGTTACTCAGGGGGCTGGCGGGGAGCTGTTTTTT.

The chain uses TRBV12-3 or TRBV12-4 and TRBJ2-5; D is perhaps TRBD1 or TRBD2 (5 bases each). CDR3 length: 12 amino acids. Trimming pared 8 bases from V and 5 bases from J, leaving 12 bases between. The CDR3, as DNA: TGTGCCAGCGGGACCGCCCGGGAGACCCAGTACTTC. Translating it yields CASGTARETQYF.